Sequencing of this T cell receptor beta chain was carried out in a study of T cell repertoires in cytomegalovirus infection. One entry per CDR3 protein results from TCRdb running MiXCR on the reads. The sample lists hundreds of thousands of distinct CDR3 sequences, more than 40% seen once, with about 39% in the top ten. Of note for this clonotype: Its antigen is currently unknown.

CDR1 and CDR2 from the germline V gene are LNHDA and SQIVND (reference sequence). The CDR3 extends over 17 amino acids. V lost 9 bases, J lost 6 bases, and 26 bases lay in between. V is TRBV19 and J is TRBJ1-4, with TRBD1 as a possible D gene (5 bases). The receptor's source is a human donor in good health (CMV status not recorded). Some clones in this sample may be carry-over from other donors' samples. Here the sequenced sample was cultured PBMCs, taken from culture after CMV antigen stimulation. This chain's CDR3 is CASVPGPRRSVDEKLFF. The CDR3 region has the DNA TGTGCCAGCGTACCGGGACCCCGGAGATCGGTAGATGAAAAACTGTTTTTT.